A selection of T cell receptor beta chains follows, all from one sample in a study of T cell repertoires in cytomegalovirus infection. Their antigens are not known. TCRdb recomputed calls from the reads with MiXCR, one row per CDR3 protein. This sample has 450,000 to 600,000 distinct CDR3 sequences, with approximately 40% found just once. The source was cultured PBMCs, collected from culture after CMV antigen stimulation. The receptor set was obtained from a human donor in good health (CMV status not recorded). Some clones in this sample may be carry-over from other donors' samples. Each CDR3 is given with its conserved first and last residue. Fields, in order: V gene, J gene, CDR3 protein.

V gene: TRBV27
J gene: TRBJ2-7
CDR3 protein: CASSLDRVAYEQYF

V gene: TRBV7-2
J gene: TRBJ2-7
CDR3 protein: CASSERGAPNPYEQYF

V gene: TRBV6-1
J gene: TRBJ1-1
CDR3 protein: CASSGYPGTEAFF

V gene: TRBV7-2
J gene: TRBJ2-7
CDR3 protein: CASSRMTGQNYEQYF

V gene: TRBV20-1
J gene: TRBJ2-7
CDR3 protein: CSARDKIAVRYEQYF

V gene: TRBV7-2
J gene: TRBJ2-5
CDR3 protein: CASSLAVTSGGETQYF

V gene: TRBV6-5
J gene: TRBJ1-1
CDR3 protein: CASSYGLIDWLFF

V gene: TRBV19
J gene: TRBJ1-6
CDR3 protein: CASKETGNSPLHF

V gene: TRBV7-9
J gene: TRBJ1-1
CDR3 protein: CASTLGQGLNTEAFF

V gene: TRBV7-9
J gene: TRBJ2-1
CDR3 protein: CASSAPSYNEQFF

V gene: TRBV6-2/TRBV6-3
J gene: TRBJ2-1
CDR3 protein: CASTTIPGLRSYNEQFF

V gene: TRBV5-1
J gene: TRBJ2-3
CDR3 protein: CASSLGIAGTSTDTQYF

V gene: TRBV7-2
J gene: TRBJ1-4
CDR3 protein: CASRKGANEKLFF

V gene: TRBV6-1
J gene: TRBJ1-5
CDR3 protein: CASSDPGGYQPQHF

V gene: TRBV6-6
J gene: TRBJ1-1
CDR3 protein: CASTGPTQDWNTEAFF

V gene: TRBV29-1
J gene: TRBJ2-5
CDR3 protein: CSVARRMQETQYF

V gene: TRBV19
J gene: TRBJ1-3
CDR3 protein: CATHSGNTIYF

V gene: TRBV27
J gene: TRBJ2-1
CDR3 protein: CASSLRGQEQFF

V gene: TRBV10-3
J gene: TRBJ1-4
CDR3 protein: CAISRRNRALGGNEKLFF

V gene: TRBV2
J gene: TRBJ2-1
CDR3 protein: CASGPAYNEQFF

V gene: TRBV11-2
J gene: TRBJ2-5
CDR3 protein: CASSVRPGTEAGQETQYF

V gene: TRBV19
J gene: TRBJ1-5
CDR3 protein: CASSKYRGEVYSNQPQHF

V gene: TRBV20-1
J gene: TRBJ2-7
CDR3 protein: CSATQPGTSTYEQYF

V gene: TRBV24-1
J gene: TRBJ2-5
CDR3 protein: CATSDFGRGYQETQYF

V gene: TRBV7-2
J gene: TRBJ2-1
CDR3 protein: CASSFPGTSGSLGNNEQFF

V gene: TRBV2
J gene: TRBJ2-3
CDR3 protein: CASRLQGTTDTQYF

V gene: TRBV5-6
J gene: TRBJ2-7
CDR3 protein: CASSLGIVGGNEQYF

V gene: TRBV6-1
J gene: TRBJ2-1
CDR3 protein: CASKGTGGNEQFF

V gene: TRBV7-8
J gene: TRBJ2-7
CDR3 protein: CASNRQGSGEQYF

V gene: TRBV20-1
J gene: TRBJ2-3
CDR3 protein: CSATGTDDTQYF

V gene: TRBV6-8
J gene: TRBJ2-1
CDR3 protein: CATTSGEIGNEQFF

V gene: TRBV7-2
J gene: TRBJ2-2
CDR3 protein: CASRFSGRNGELFF

V gene: TRBV20-1
J gene: TRBJ1-3
CDR3 protein: CGRRPGNTIYF

V gene: TRBV6-1
J gene: TRBJ2-3
CDR3 protein: CASSEWDRHGDTQYF

V gene: TRBV2
J gene: TRBJ2-5
CDR3 protein: CATGQGEQETQYF

V gene: TRBV4-3
J gene: TRBJ1-2
CDR3 protein: CASSHRGRTGYTF

V gene: TRBV7-2
J gene: TRBJ1-5
CDR3 protein: CASSLFWNQPQHF

V gene: TRBV3-1
J gene: TRBJ2-3
CDR3 protein: CASRTAFGDTQYF

V gene: TRBV7-9
J gene: TRBJ2-7
CDR3 protein: CASSFASATPAYEQYF

V gene: TRBV7-2
J gene: TRBJ2-7
CDR3 protein: CASGTTGGPYEQYF

V gene: TRBV19
J gene: TRBJ2-2
CDR3 protein: CASSTRLAGAQNTGELFF

V gene: TRBV6-2/TRBV6-3
J gene: TRBJ2-5
CDR3 protein: CASSWVGGYGETQYF

V gene: TRBV7-2
J gene: TRBJ2-1
CDR3 protein: CASSLVRGTNEQFF

V gene: TRBV7-8
J gene: TRBJ2-3
CDR3 protein: CASSFSRDWVDTQYF

V gene: TRBV15
J gene: TRBJ2-5
CDR3 protein: CATSRDPGQETQYF

V gene: TRBV7-9
J gene: TRBJ2-2
CDR3 protein: CASSPRVANTGELFF

V gene: TRBV7-8
J gene: TRBJ2-1
CDR3 protein: CASSPPLRERRGNEQFF

V gene: TRBV19
J gene: TRBJ1-5
CDR3 protein: CASTSIPGGGQPQHF